Each of the 14 T cell receptor beta chains below was sequenced from the same sample in a study of T cell responses to AZD1222 COVID-19 vaccine. TCRdb's copy holds only in-frame clones and misses some; the assay was immunoSEQ multiplex PCR. The table has some 130,000 clones, 89% seen once. The material sequenced was peripheral blood, taken on day 0 of AZD1222 vaccination. Every receptor here comes from an adult in good health.

V usage is TRBV19 and J usage is TRBJ1-2; TRBD1 agrees at 7 bases. This CDR3 has 13 residues. The V and J ends lost 10 bases and 8 bases, in that order; junction bases with no gene match: 13. CDR1 and CDR2 from the germline V gene are LNHDA and SQIVND (reference sequence). The CDR3 coding sequence is TGTGCCACCACAAGGGAGGGGGCGAGAGGCTACACCTTC. Translation gives CATTREGARGYTF.

The V and J genes are TRBV6-1 and TRBJ1-2; tentative D call: TRBD1 (6 bases). The CDR3 has 16 residues. CDR1 is MNHNS and CDR2 is SASEGT in the germline V gene. V was shortened by 3 bases and J by 5 bases, with 19 bases between the two germline ends. This CDR3 reads CASSDGGGVHGYGYTF. CDR3 nucleotides: TGTGCCAGCAGTGATGGAGGGGGGGTGCATGGATATGGCTACACCTTC.

This chain uses TRBV5-1 with TRBJ2-5, with no clear D. V was shortened by 1 base and J by 0 bases, with 4 bases between the two germline ends. Germline assignment: CDR1 SGHRS and CDR2 YFSETQ. The CDR3 runs 13 residues. The CDR3 here is CASSLPDQETQYF. CDR3 bases: TGCGCCAGCAGCTTGCCAGACCAAGAGACCCAGTACTTC. Supplemented by reference TRBV5-1 and TRBJ2-5, the full variable domain reads KAGVTQTPRYLIKTRGQQVTLSCSPISGHRSVSWYQQTPGQGLQFLFEYFSETQRNKGNFPGRFSGRQFSNSRSEMNVSTLELGDSALYLCASSLPDQETQYFGPGTRLLVL.

The V and J genes are TRBV13 and TRBJ2-7; TRBD2 matches 9 bases. The CDR3 is 15 amino acids. Germline lookup yields CDR1 PRHDT and CDR2 FYEKMQ (reference sequence). V lost 2 bases to trimming and J lost 7 bases; unmatched junction nucleotides: 9. This chain's CDR3 is CASSLSGLASVEQYF. DNA of the CDR3: TGTGCCAGCAGCTTAAGCGGACTAGCGTCCGTGGAGCAGTACTTC.

V usage is TRBV4-1 and J usage is TRBJ2-1, with D maybe TRBD1 (5 bases). CDR3 length: 12 residues. Looked up from germline, CDR1 is MGHRA and CDR2 is YSYEKL. Trimming cost V 6 bases and J 7 bases, with 10 bases left between them. CDR3 DNA: TGCGCCAGCAGGGGGCGCACGAATGAGCAGTTCTTC. It yields the protein CASRGRTNEQFF.

The V gene is TRBV5-1, the J gene TRBJ1-3; 7 bases fit TRBD1. From germline, CDR1 is SGHRS and CDR2 YFSETQ. This CDR3 region has 14 residues. The trim removed 3 bases at V and 2 bases at J, leaving 2 bases unmatched. The CDR3 spells CASSSGTAGNTIYF. The DNA of the CDR3 is TGCGCCAGCAGCTCCGGGACAGCTGGAAACACCATATATTTT.

CDR3 sequence: CASSRGSTEAFF. For the CDR3, the DNA is TGTGCCAGCAGTAGGGGGAGCACTGAAGCTTTCTTT. The chain uses TRBV25-1 and TRBJ1-1, with TRBD1 as a possible D gene (6 bases). CDR3 length: 12 residues. Per the germline V gene, CDR1 is MGHDK and CDR2 is SYGVNS. V dropped 5 bases and J dropped 4 bases, with 8 bases sitting between them.

V gene TRBV5-5 combines with J gene TRBJ1-2; perhaps TRBD1 as D (6 bases). V was clipped by 0 bases and J by 1 base, with 7 bases between them. CDR3 length equals 14 residues. CDR1 is SGHKS and CDR2 is YYEKEE in the germline V gene (reference sequence). In DNA form, the CDR3 reads TGTGCCAGCAGCTTGGGGGGGCTTAACTATGGCTACACCTTC. This codes for CASSLGGLNYGYTF.

This chain connects TRBV6-5 to TRBJ2-3; the D call may be TRBD1 or TRBD2 (5 bases each). Germline V lookup: CDR1 MNHEY, CDR2 SVGAGI. The CDR3 is 14 residues long. Trimming removed 6 bases from V and 4 bases from J, with 14 bases in between. The CDR3 nucleotides are TGTGCCAGCAGAACCGGGACCCACGCAGATACGCAGTATTTT. Translation gives CASRTGTHADTQYF.

The J gene is TRBJ1-2, the V gene TRBV24-1; 12 bases match TRBD1. With 10 bases clipped from V and 8 bases from J, the junction kept 25 bases outside the gene matches. Germline CDR1 reads KGHDR; CDR2 reads SFDVKD. CDR3 size: 19 residues. CDR3 nucleotide sequence: TGTGCCACTCTAAGCTCCCCGAGAAGGGACAGGGGGCCACCTTCCGGCTACACCTTC. It specifies CATLSSPRRDRGPPSGYTF.

The V call is TRBV7-8, the J call TRBJ1-1, with D perhaps TRBD1 (6 bases). The CDR3 covers 15 residues. The germline gives CDR1 SGHVS, CDR2 FQNEAQ. Trimming left V 2 bases short and J 1 base short, with 11 bases between. DNA of the CDR3: TGTGCCAGCAGCTTATGGGGAGGGGGGAACACTGAAGCTTTCTTT. It codes for CASSLWGGGNTEAFF.

The chain combines TRBV14 with TRBJ1-2, with D unclear. Trimming removed 5 bases at V and 8 bases at J, with 12 bases between. The CDR3 has 12 amino acids. Per the germline V gene, CDR1 is SGHDN and CDR2 is FVKESK. CDR3 region: CASSFRQYGYTF. As DNA, the CDR3 is TGTGCCAGCAGCTTCAGACAATACGGCTACACCTTC.

The chain has TRBV6-5 and TRBJ2-5; possible D gene TRBD1, 6 bases. Trimming shortened V by 6 bases and J by 7 bases, and 15 bases separated the two germline ends. There are 13 residues in the CDR3. CDR1 and CDR2 (germline): MNHEY, SVGAGI. The CDR3 sequence is CASSSGERGTQYF. CDR3 sequence (DNA): TGTGCCAGCAGCTCAGGGGAAAGGGGGACCCAGTACTTC.

The CDR3 spells CASSQGVQYEQYF. As DNA, the CDR3 is TGTGCCAGCAGCCAAGGGGTACAGTACGAGCAGTACTTC. The chain is built from TRBV3-1 (or the pseudogene TRBV3-2) and TRBJ2-7, with unresolved D. Germline CDR1 and CDR2: LGHDT and YNNKEL (reference sequence). CDR3 size: 13 residues. The V and J ends lost 1 base and 4 bases respectively, with 8 bases between them.